The present T cell receptor beta chain was sequenced within a study of T cell changes during pregnancy in multiple sclerosis. V was pared by 7 bases and J by 0 bases, with 9 bases of the junction left unmatched. This CDR3 contains 15 residues. Germline CDR1 reads MRHNA; CDR2 reads SNTAGT. Clones were read by immunoSEQ multiplex PCR, and TCRdb kept only the in-frame ones, dropping some. Among around 92,000 clones, approximately 94% were seen once, and the ten largest hold about 2.4%. The receptor comes from a female donor with multiple sclerosis, enrolled in a pregnancy study. The sample here was peripheral blood, taken in the third trimester of pregnancy. The V call is TRBV6-4, the J call TRBJ2-7; 7 bases match TRBD2. The CDR3, as DNA: TGTGCCAGCAATTACCCTAGCGGAAGCTCCTACGAGCAGTACTTC. Encoded protein: CASNYPSGSSYEQYF.